This T cell receptor beta chain was captured by sequencing in a study of CD4 T cells in relation to SARS-CoV-2 and coronaviruses. Background on the study: ViraFEST: approximately nine-day antigen culture of PBMCs, then TCR beta CDR3 sequencing. Controls used an HIV-1 Nef peptide pool or no peptide.

Clones were read by immunoSEQ multiplex PCR, and TCRdb kept only the in-frame ones, dropping some. Seen here are under 20,000 clones, approximately 80% observed once, and the top ten hold around a quarter. The unexposed donors gave CD4+ T cells in 2011-2018, prior to COVID-19. CD4+ T cells were isolated from the cells after around 10 days of culture. General study points: Crossreactivity was assessed only for spike protein, not other viral proteins. Crossreactive clones expanded significantly less to SARS-CoV-2 than monoreactive clones.

This CDR3 is 15 amino acids long. CDR1 LNHDA and CDR2 SQIVND come from the germline V gene (reference sequence). Trimming took 8 bases from V and 3 from J; bases not matched to a gene: 11. This clone was observed a few times. What it binds is unknown. The chain has TRBV19 and TRBJ1-1, with 8 bases lining up with TRBD1. Sequencing input: CD4+ T cells from PBMCs, cultured in vitro. The sequence came from a human donor in good health. This CDR3 reads CASDSGAGGYTEAFF. In DNA form, the CDR3 reads TGTGCCAGTGACTCGGGGGCAGGGGGCTACACTGAAGCTTTCTTT. Based on the CDR3 plus reference TRBV19 and TRBJ1-1, the full variable domain is DGGITQSPKYLFRKEGQNVTLSCEQNLNHDAMYWYRQDPGQGLRLIYYSQIVNDFQKGDIAEGYSVSREKKESFPLTVTSAQKNPTAFYLCASDSGAGGYTEAFFGQGTRLTVV.